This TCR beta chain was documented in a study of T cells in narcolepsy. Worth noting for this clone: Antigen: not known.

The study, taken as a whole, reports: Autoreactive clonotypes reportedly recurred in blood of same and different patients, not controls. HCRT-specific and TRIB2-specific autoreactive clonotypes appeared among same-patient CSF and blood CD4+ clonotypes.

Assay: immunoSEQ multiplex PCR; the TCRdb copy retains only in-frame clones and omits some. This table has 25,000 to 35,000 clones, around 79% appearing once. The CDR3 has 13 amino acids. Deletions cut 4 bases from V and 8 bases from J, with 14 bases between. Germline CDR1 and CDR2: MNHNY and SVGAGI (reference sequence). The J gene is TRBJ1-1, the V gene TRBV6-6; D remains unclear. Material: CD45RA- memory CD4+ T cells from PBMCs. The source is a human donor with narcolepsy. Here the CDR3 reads CASSLPGTPEAFF. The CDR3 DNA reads TGTGCCAGCAGTTTACCGGGTACCCCCGAAGCTTTCTTT.